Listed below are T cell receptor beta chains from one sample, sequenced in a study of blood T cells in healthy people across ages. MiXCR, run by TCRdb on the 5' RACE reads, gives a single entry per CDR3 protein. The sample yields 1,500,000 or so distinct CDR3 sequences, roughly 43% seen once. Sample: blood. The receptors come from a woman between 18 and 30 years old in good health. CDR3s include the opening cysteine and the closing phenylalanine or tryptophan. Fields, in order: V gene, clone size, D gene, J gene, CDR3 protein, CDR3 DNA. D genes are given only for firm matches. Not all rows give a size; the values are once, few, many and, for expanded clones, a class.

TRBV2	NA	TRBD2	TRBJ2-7	CASRLVLAGGEQYF	TGTGCCAGCAGACTAGTACTAGCGGGAGGGGAGCAGTACTTC
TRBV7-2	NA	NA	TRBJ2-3	CASSPVWGDTDTQYF	TGTGCCAGCAGCCCCGTATGGGGGGACACAGATACGCAGTATTTT
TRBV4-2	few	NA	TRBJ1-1	CASRVHRDSGGLNTEAFF	TGTGCCAGCAGGGTCCACAGGGACTCCGGTGGGTTGAACACTGAAGCTTTCTTT
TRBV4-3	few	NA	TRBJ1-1	CASSQAIGKLNTEAFF	TGCGCCAGCAGCCAAGCTATCGGGAAATTGAACACTGAAGCTTTCTTT
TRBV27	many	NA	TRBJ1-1	CASSLSVGTEAFF	TGTGCCAGCAGTCTCTCGGTGGGGACTGAAGCTTTCTTT
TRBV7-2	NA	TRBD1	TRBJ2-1	CASSLETGINEQFF	TGTGCCAGCAGCTTAGAGACAGGGATCAATGAGCAGTTCTTC
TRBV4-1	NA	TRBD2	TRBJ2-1	CASSQSPLAGIYEQFF	TGCGCCAGCAGCCAGTCTCCACTAGCGGGGATATATGAGCAGTTCTTC
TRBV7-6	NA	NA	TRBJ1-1	CASSLDYRGRRNTEAFF	TGTGCCAGCAGCTTGGACTACCGGGGGCGAAGGAACACTGAAGCTTTCTTT
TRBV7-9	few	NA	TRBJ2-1	CASSSVVVNEQFF	TGTGCCAGCAGCTCGGTAGTGGTAAATGAGCAGTTCTTC
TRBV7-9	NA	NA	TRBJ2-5	CASRDTGETQYF	TGTGCCAGCAGAGATACGGGCGAGACCCAGTACTTC
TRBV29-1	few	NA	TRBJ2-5	CSVGDSYNGQYF	TGCAGCGTTGGAGACTCCTACAATGGGCAGTACTTC
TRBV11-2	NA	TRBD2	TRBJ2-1	CASSFAAGVNELFF	TGTGCCAGCAGCTTTGCAGCGGGAGTAAATGAGCTGTTCTTC
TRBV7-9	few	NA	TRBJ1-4	CASSPNGGRANEKLFF	TGTGCCAGCAGCCCAAATGGGGGGCGGGCTAATGAAAAACTGTTTTTT